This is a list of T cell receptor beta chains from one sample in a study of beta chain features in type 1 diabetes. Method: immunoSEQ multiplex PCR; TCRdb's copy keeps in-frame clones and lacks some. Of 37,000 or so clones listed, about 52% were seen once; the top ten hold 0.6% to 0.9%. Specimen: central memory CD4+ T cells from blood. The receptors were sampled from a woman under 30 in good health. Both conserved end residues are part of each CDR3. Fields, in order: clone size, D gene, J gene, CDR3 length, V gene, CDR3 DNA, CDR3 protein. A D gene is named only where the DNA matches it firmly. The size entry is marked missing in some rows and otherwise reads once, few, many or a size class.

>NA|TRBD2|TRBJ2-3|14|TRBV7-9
TGTGCCAGCAGCGGTAGCGGGAGCCCAGATACGCAGTATTTT
CASSGSGSPDTQYF
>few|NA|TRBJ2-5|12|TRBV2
TGTGCCAGCAGTTCGGGAGAGGAGACCCAGTACTTC
CASSSGEETQYF
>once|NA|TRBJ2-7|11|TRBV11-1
TGTGCCAGCAGCCCCTCGACAGAGCAGTACTTC
CASSPSTEQYF
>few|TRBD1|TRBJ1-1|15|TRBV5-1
TGCGCCAGCAGCTTGAGAGGGGACAGGAACACTGAAGCTTTCTTT
CASSLRGDRNTEAFF
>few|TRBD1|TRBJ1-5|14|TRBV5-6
TGTGCCAGCAAGATACAGGGGGCCGTTCAGCCCCAGCATTTT
CASKIQGAVQPQHF
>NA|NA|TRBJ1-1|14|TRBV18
TGTGCCAGCTCACCACCGCAGGGGTGGACTGAAGCTTTCTTT
CASSPPQGWTEAFF
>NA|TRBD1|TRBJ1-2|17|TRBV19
TGTGCCAGTAGTACACACGTGGGACAGGGAGCTAACTATGGCTACACCTTC
CASSTHVGQGANYGYTF
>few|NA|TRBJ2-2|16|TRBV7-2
TGTGCCAGCAGCCGCACCGCGTTAGCGAACACCGGGGAGCTGTTTTTT
CASSRTALANTGELFF
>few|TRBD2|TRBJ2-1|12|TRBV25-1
TGTGCCAGCAAAGTAGGCGGGGGAAGGCAGTTCTTC
CASKVGGGRQFF
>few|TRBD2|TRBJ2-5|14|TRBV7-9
TGTGCCAGCAGCCCGGGGGGGAATCAAGAGACCCAGTACTTC
CASSPGGNQETQYF
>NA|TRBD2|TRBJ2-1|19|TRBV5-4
TGTGCCAGCAGCTCGCCCGGGACTAGCGGGAGGGCTGGATCGGGAGAGCAGTTCTTC
CASSSPGTSGRAGSGEQFF
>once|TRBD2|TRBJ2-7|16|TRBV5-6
TGTGCCAGCAGCTTCGGGGACTTCGGGGGGGTGAGTGAGCAGTACTTC
CASSFGDFGGVSEQYF
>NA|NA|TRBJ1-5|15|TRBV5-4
TGTGCCAGCAGCCTTGGAGGGACTAGCAATCAGCCCCAGCATTTT
CASSLGGTSNQPQHF
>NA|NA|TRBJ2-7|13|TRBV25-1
TGTGCCAGCAGTGACCCAAGATCCTACGAGCAGTACTTC
CASSDPRSYEQYF
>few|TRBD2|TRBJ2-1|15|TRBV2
TGTGCCAGCAGTGCCCCAGGGGAGCGGGAGAAGGAGCAGTTCTTC
CASSAPGEREKEQFF
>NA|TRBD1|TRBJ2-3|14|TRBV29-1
TGCAGCGTTGACAGGGACAGGGGGAGTGATACGCAGTATTTT
CSVDRDRGSDTQYF
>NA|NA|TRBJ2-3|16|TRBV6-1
TGTGCCAGCAGTGAACCCATTGCGGGGCCTTCAGATACGCAGTATTTT
CASSEPIAGPSDTQYF
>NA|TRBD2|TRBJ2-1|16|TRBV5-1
TGCGCCAGCAGCTTGGATAGCGGGGGCTCCTACAATGAGCAGTTCTTC
CASSLDSGGSYNEQFF
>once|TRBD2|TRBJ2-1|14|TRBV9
TGTGCCAGCAGCGTAGTAACTAGCGGGGGCCCCCTCCTCTTC
CASSVVTSGGPLLF
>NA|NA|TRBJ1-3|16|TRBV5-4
TGTGCCAGCAGCTCCGGGGGGGTGCACTCTGGAAACACCATATATTTT
CASSSGGVHSGNTIYF
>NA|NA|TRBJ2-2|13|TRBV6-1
TGTGCCAGCACCCACAGGGGAGGTGGGGAGCTGTTTTTT
CASTHRGGGELFF
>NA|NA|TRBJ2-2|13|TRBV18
TGTGCCAGCTCAGAACTAGTTGCCGGGGAGCTGTTTTTT
CASSELVAGELFF
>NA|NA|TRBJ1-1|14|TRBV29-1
TGCAGCGTTGAAGAGGGCCGGGGTCTGACTGAAGCTTTCTTT
CSVEEGRGLTEAFF
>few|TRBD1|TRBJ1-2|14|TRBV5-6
TGTGCCAGCAGCCTAGGACAGGGGACTATTGGCTACACCTTC
CASSLGQGTIGYTF
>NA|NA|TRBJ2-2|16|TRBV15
TGTGCCACCAGCAGGAACGCGGGGGCGCCCACCGGGGAGCTGTTTTTT
CATSRNAGAPTGELFF
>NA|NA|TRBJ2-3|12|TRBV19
TGTGCCAGTAGCTCTGGGGGGGATACGCAGTATTTT
CASSSGGDTQYF
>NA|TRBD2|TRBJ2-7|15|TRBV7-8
TGTGCCAGCAGCTTACTAGCGGGCTGGGCCTACGAGCAGTACTTC
CASSLLAGWAYEQYF
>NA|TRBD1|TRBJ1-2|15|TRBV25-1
TGTGCCAGTAACAAACCGGGACAGGGGGAAGGAGGCTACACCTTC
CASNKPGQGEGGYTF
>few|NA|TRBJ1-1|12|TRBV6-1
TGTGCCACCGGGACATTAGGACCTGAAGCTTTCTTT
CATGTLGPEAFF
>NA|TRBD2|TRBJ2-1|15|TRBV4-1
TGCGCCAGCAGCCAACGACTAGCGGGGGCCAATGAGCAGTTCTTC
CASSQRLAGANEQFF
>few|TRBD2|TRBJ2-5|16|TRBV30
TGTGCCTGGAGTATACTAGCGGGAGGGCCGGGCGAGACCCAGTACTTC
CAWSILAGGPGETQYF
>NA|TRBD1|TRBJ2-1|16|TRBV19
TGTGCCAGTAGTATTTATCTCGGACAGGGGAGCCATGAGCAGTTCTTC
CASSIYLGQGSHEQFF
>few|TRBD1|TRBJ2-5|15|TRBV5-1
TGCGCCAGCAGCCTAAGACAGGGGGCACGAGAGACCCAGTACTTC
CASSLRQGARETQYF
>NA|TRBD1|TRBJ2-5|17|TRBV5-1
TGCGCCAGCAGCTTGCCCGGGTCCGCGTCAGGGGGAGAGACCCAGTACTTC
CASSLPGSASGGETQYF
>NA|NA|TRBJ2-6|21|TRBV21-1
TGTGCCAGCAGCTTTTCCCCGGGACAGGGTTCTCCCTACTCTGGGGCCAACGTCCTGACTTTC
CASSFSPGQGSPYSGANVLTF
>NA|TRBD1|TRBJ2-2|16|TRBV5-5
TGTGCCAGCAGCTTGAGGGGACAGGGGAGCCCCGGGGAGCTGTTTTTT
CASSLRGQGSPGELFF
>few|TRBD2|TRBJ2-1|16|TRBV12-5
TGTGCTAGTGGTTTTGACGTTGGTAGCGGGAGAAATGAGCAGTTCTTC
CASGFDVGSGRNEQFF
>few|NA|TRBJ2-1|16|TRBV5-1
TGCGCCAGCAGCTTGTCGGCACAGATCTCCTACAATGAGCAGTTCTTC
CASSLSAQISYNEQFF
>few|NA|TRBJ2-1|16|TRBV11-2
TGTGCCAGCAGCTTACGGGTGGGAGATAGTATTAATGAGCAGTTCTTC
CASSLRVGDSINEQFF
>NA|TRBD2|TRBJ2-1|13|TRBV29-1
TGCAGTGGTGGCTCGGGAGGGAGCGGTGAGCAGTTCTTC
CSGGSGGSGEQFF
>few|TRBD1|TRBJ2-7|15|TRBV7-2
TGTGCCAGCAGCCAGGACAGGGGTGTCGCCTACGAGCAGTACTTC
CASSQDRGVAYEQYF
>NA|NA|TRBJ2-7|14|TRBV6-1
TGTGCCAGCAGTGCCCGAGAGAGTGTGTACGAGCAGTACTTC
CASSARESVYEQYF
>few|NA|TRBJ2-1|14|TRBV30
TGTGCCTGGAGTGTTAGGTCCGGGTTGGGTGAGCAGTTCTTC
CAWSVRSGLGEQFF
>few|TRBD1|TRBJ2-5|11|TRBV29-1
TGCAGCGCCCTACAGGGGGCTTCCCAGTACTTC
CSALQGASQYF
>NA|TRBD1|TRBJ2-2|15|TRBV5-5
TGTGCCAGCAGCTTGATACAGGGGGCCTCCGGGGAGCTGTTTTTT
CASSLIQGASGELFF
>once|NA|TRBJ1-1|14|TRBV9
TGTGCCAGCAGCGTATTAGGGAGAAACACTGAAGCTTTCTTT
CASSVLGRNTEAFF
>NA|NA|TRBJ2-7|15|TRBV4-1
TGCGCCAGCAGCCAATTGGCCAGGGGAGACTACGAGCAGTACTTC
CASSQLARGDYEQYF
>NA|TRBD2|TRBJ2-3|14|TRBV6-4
TGTGCCAGCAGAGCGGGAGGGCCTTCCGATACGCAGTATTTT
CASRAGGPSDTQYF
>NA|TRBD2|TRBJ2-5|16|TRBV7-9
TGTGCCAGCAGCTTAGCAGCGGGAGGGCCTGGTGAGACCCAGTACTTC
CASSLAAGGPGETQYF
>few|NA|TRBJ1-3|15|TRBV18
TGTGCCAGCTCACCCGAGATCAACTCTGGAAACACCATATATTTT
CASSPEINSGNTIYF
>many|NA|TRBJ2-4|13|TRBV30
TGTGCCTGGAGTGGAAATGGGAGAAACATTCAGTACTTC
CAWSGNGRNIQYF
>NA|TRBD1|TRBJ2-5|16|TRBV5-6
TGTGCCAGCAGCTTGGGGACAGGGAGGTCAGAAGAGACCCAGTACTTC
CASSLGTGRSEETQYF
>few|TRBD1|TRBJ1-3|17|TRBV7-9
TGTGCCAGCAGCTCAGGGGCGGGACAGGGGGCTGGAAACACCATATATTTT
CASSSGAGQGAGNTIYF
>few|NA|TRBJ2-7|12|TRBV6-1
TGTGCCAGCAGTGAAGTAGCGGACGAGCAGTACTTC
CASSEVADEQYF
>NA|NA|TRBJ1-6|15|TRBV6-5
TGTGCCAGCAGAGATGCGGCGGCAGGGAATTCACCCCTCCACTTT
CASRDAAAGNSPLHF